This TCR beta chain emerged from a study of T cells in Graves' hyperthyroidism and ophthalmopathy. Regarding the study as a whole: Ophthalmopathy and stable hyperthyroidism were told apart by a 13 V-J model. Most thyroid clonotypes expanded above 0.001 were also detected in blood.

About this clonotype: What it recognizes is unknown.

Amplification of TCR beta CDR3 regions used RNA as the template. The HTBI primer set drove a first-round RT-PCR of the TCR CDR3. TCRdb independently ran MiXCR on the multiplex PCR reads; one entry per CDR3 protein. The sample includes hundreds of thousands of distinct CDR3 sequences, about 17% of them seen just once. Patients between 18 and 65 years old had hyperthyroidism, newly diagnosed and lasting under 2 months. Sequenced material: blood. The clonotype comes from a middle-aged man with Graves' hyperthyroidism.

CDR3 residues: CASSDQQGQPQHF. In nucleotides, the CDR3 is TGTGCCAGCAGCGATCAACAGGGTCAGCCCCAGCATTTT. The V and J genes are TRBV2 and TRBJ1-5; tentative D call: TRBD1 (6 bases). Per germline, CDR1 SNHLY and CDR2 FYNNEI. The CDR3 spans 13 residues. The V end lost 6 bases, the J end lost 6 bases, and 12 bases lay between the germline ends.